A single sample is the source of the 15 T cell receptor beta chains below, sequenced in a study of CD8+ T cells in alopecia areata. Following extraction, RNA underwent reverse transcription to cDNA, which served as the sequencing template. Clones were sequenced by immunoSEQ multiplex PCR, and TCRdb holds only the in-frame ones, with some missing. The sample yields 250,000 or so clones, without any singletons. Researchers sorted pooled cutaneous lymph node cells on the basis of CD4, CD8alpha, NKG2D, NKG2ACE and other markers. Sequencing input: CD4+ T cells sorted from a lymph node. These receptors were obtained from a C3H/HeJ mouse with alopecia areata. This mouse strain has H2-k as its MHC haplotype.

This clone was seen only a few times. Genes and germline are mouse. The read halts 4 residues ahead of the CDR3 end, with the missing end drawn from the germline J gene. The same CDR3 is also encoded by other DNA sequences in this sample. The chain combines TRBV13-2 with TRBJ2-3; maybe TRBD1 (6 bases). The V and J ends lost 1 base and 3 bases respectively, with 9 bases between them. Germline values: CDR1 NNHNN, CDR2 SYGAGS (reference sequence). The CDR3 extends over 14 amino acids. The sequenced part of the CDR3 DNA is TGTGCCAGCGGTGATCCCAGGGGCGCAGAA. It codes for CASGDPRGAE. The whole CDR3 region reads CASGDPRGAETLYF.

This clone was seen repeatedly, ten times or more. The listed genes are named as in mouse. The sequence runs out 4 residues before the end of the CDR3; the remainder is reconstructed from the germline J gene. The rearrangement links TRBV29 to TRBJ1-2, with a tentative D call TRBD1 (6 bases). Trimming left V 4 bases short and J 2 bases short, with 8 bases between. There are 13 residues in the CDR3. Per the germline V gene, CDR1 is MSHET and CDR2 is SYDVDS. CDR3 residues: CASSYRANSDYTF. The sequenced CDR3 bases are TGTGCTAGCAGTTACAGGGCTAACTCC.

This clone has a handful of counts. Gene labels here are mouse ones. Coverage ceases 4 residues before the CDR3 finishes, and the germline J gene fills in the end. The V call is TRBV5, the J call TRBJ2-5, with TRBD1 matching 9 bases. The CDR3 has 14 residues. The germline gives CDR1 LGHNA, CDR2 YNLKQL (reference sequence). The CDR3 reads CASSQNRGRDTQYF. The CDR3 bases that were read are TGTGCCAGCAGCCAAAACAGGGGGCGCGAC.

As regards this clone: Since a much larger clone is just one base distant, this may be a read error. Any gene name here is a mouse gene name. The read gets to within 4 residues of the CDR3 end, and the germline J gene fills in the rest. Other DNA sequences in this sample translate to the same CDR3. The chain joins TRBV1 to TRBJ1-2; TRBD1 matches at 7 bases. V trimming: 0 bases; J trimming: 0 bases; junction bases outside the gene matches: 1. The CDR3 length is 15 residues. Germline V gene lookup returns CDR1 NSQYPW and CDR2 LRSPGD (reference sequence). CDR3 region: CTCSADRGPNSDYTF. CDR3 bases read: TGCACCTGCAGTGCAGATAGGGGGCCAAACTCC.

As for this clone: Gene names are the mouse ones. The read ends 4 residues shy of where the CDR3 ends; the end is completed using the germline J gene. The chain employs TRBV17 and TRBJ2-5; 9 positions match TRBD1. The CDR3 is made up of 14 amino acids. CDR1 is MNHDT, CDR2 YYDKIL, per germline. CDR3 DNA, as far as it was read: TGTGCTAGCAGTAGTAGGACAGGGGAAGAC. This codes for CASSSRTGED. The whole CDR3 region reads CASSSRTGEDTQYF.

This clone occurred a few times. The gene symbols are mouse symbols. The read finishes 4 residues shy of the CDR3 end, and the germline J gene is used to complete it. The chain joins TRBV31 to TRBJ2-1; possibly TRBD2 for D (5 bases). V lost 2 bases to trimming and J lost 1 base, with 12 bases between them. Per germline, CDR1 GKSSPN and CDR2 SITVG. The CDR3 has 15 amino acids. The CDR3 here is CAWSASSGNYAEQFF. The DNA read from the CDR3 is TGTGCCTGGAGTGCCTCCTCTGGGAACTATGCT.

This clone has more than one count but fewer than ten. Gene names and germline refer to mouse. The read finishes 3 residues shy of the CDR3 end, and the germline J gene is used to complete it. Other DNA sequences in this sample translate to the same CDR3. The chain combines TRBV1 with TRBJ1-6; 7 nucleotides line up with TRBD1. TRBJ1-6 is an ORF for which the function is uncertain. CDR1 NSQYPW and CDR2 LRSPGD come from the germline V gene (reference sequence). V was clipped by 3 bases and J by 7 bases; unmatched bases: 3. The CDR3 runs to 14 residues. CDR3: CTCSAGDRNSPLYF. CDR3 DNA, as far as it was read: TGCACCTGCAGTGCTGGGGACAGAAATTCGCCC.

On this clone: Mouse names are used for the genes. The observed sequence ends 4 residues before the CDR3 terminus, with the missing tail filled in from the germline J gene. The J gene is TRBJ2-5, the V gene TRBV13-1, with D possibly TRBD1 on 6 matching bases. CDR1 and CDR2 from the germline V gene are NSHNY and SYGAGN. The CDR3 is made up of 14 amino acids. Partial CDR3 DNA: TGTGCCAGCAGTGTACAGGGAAAGGAAGAC. It encodes CASSVQGKED. The CDR3 in full is CASSVQGKEDTQYF.

Concerning this clone itself: Germline and genes here are mouse. The read is 3 residues too short to cover the CDR3 end, so that end is filled in from the germline J gene. The chain has TRBV31 and TRBJ1-6; 8 nucleotides match TRBD1. TRBJ1-6 is known as an ORF, though its function is uncertain. Per germline, CDR1 GKSSPN and CDR2 SITVG. After removal of 1 base from V and 7 bases from J, the junction contained 0 bases not matched to a gene. The CDR3 sequence is 13 residues long. CDR3 DNA (partial): TGTGCCTGGAGTCACAGGGGGAATTCGCCC. Amino acids: CAWSHRGNSP. The whole CDR3 sequence is CAWSHRGNSPLYF.

This clone has more than one count but fewer than ten. All gene names here are mouse names. The CDR3 goes on 4 residues after the read ends, and that part is filled in from the germline J gene. The chain combines TRBV5 with TRBJ2-7, with a weak D call TRBD1 (6 bases). Trimming left V 0 bases short and J 3 bases short, with 9 bases between. Germline CDR1 LGHNA, CDR2 YNLKQL (reference sequence). This CDR3 region has 14 residues. CDR3: CASSQDLGHYEQYF. Incomplete CDR3 DNA: TGTGCCAGCAGCCAAGATCTGGGACACTAT.

Concerning this clone itself: The gene names given are mouse names. The read ends 4 residues shy of where the CDR3 ends; the end is completed using the germline J gene. This same CDR3 is encoded by further DNA sequences in the sample. The chain recombines TRBV17 with TRBJ2-3, with D possibly TRBD2 on 7 matching bases. Germline V gene sequence: CDR1 MNHDT, CDR2 YYDKIL. The CDR3 consists of 14 residues. V lost 1 base to trimming and J lost 2 bases, with 7 bases between them. CDR3 sequence: CASSRGGAAETLYF. The sequenced CDR3 bases are TGTGCTAGCAGTAGAGGGGGGGCTGCAGAA. The full variable domain, in which reference TRBV17 and TRBJ2-3 provide the parts outside the CDR3, is DTTVKQNPRYKLARVGKPVNLICSQTMNHDTMYWYQKKPNQAPKLLLFYYDKILNREADTFEKFQSSRPNNSFCSLYIGSAGLEYSAMYLCASSRGGAAETLYFGSGTRLTVL.

Points on this clone: Genes and germline are mouse. Read coverage stops 4 residues before the CDR3 terminus; the germline J gene supplies the remainder. The chain joins TRBV19 to TRBJ2-1; TRBD1 is a possible D gene (6 bases). Trimming removed 6 bases at V and 2 bases at J, with 12 bases between. Germline V CDR1 and CDR2: FNHDT, SITEND (reference sequence). The CDR3 sequence is 14 residues long. CDR3 DNA, as far as it was read: TGTGCCAGCACCAGGGACAATTACTATGCT. Its protein product is CASTRDNYYA. The whole CDR3 protein is CASTRDNYYAEQFF.

This clone has a handful of counts. The gene symbols are mouse symbols. Partial CDR3 DNA: TGTGCCAGCGGTCCACCGACAGGGGACTAT. Residues: CASGPPTGDY. The whole CDR3 sequence is CASGPPTGDYEQYF. The chain carries TRBV13-2 and TRBJ2-7, with TRBD1 identical over 8 bases. The read stops 4 residues short of the end of the CDR3; the missing end is completed from the germline J gene. J was trimmed by 3 bases and V by 4 bases; bases with no gene match: 6. This CDR3 is 14 amino acids long. CDR1 NNHNN and CDR2 SYGAGS come from the germline V gene (reference sequence).

In this sample, this clone turned up many times. Mouse germline and gene names are used. Coverage ceases 4 residues before the CDR3 finishes, and the germline J gene fills in the end. The rearrangement joins TRBV13-3 to TRBJ2-7; TRBD1 agrees at 7 bases. This CDR3 has 13 residues. Losses at the gene ends were 10 bases for V and 3 bases for J; bases not matched to a gene: 10. Germline values: CDR1 NNHDY, CDR2 SYVADS. The CDR3 DNA, read in part, is TGTGCCCAGCGGCCCAGGGGGTACTAT. This encodes CAQRPRGYY. The whole CDR3 protein is CAQRPRGYYEQYF.

Remarks on this clone: Gene and germline names: mouse. The CDR3 end is not reached by the read, which stops 4 residues before it; the germline J gene fills it in. This chain links TRBV13-2 with TRBJ2-7, with 8 bases matching TRBD1. Germline V gives CDR1 NNHNN, CDR2 SYGAGS (reference sequence). This CDR3 is built from 13 residues. The CDR3: CASGAGGAYEQYF. The sequenced CDR3 bases are TGTGCCAGCGGGGCAGGGGGCGCGTAT.